A single sample is the source of the 11 T cell receptor beta chains below, sequenced in a study of T-cell reconstitution after alpha-beta-depleted transplantation in children. Unique molecular identifiers were incorporated into the prepared TCRbeta library. Via MiXCR, TCRdb re-called the PCR reads, giving one row per CDR3 protein. The sample records around 100,000 distinct CDR3 sequences, 9% to 12% being singletons. The sequences come from PBMCs, collected before TCRalphabeta/CD19-depleted stem cell transplant. These receptor sequences come from a boy aged 2 to 10 with acute lymphoblastic leukemia, due to receive a stem cell transplant.

There are many counts of this clonotype. The rearrangement links TRBV20-1 to TRBJ2-1, with 8 bases matching TRBD2. This CDR3 has 16 residues. Trimming removed 5 bases from V and 0 bases from J; junction bases left unmatched: 9. Germline V gene data show CDR1 as DFQATT and CDR2 as SNEGSKA (reference sequence). CDR3 bases: TGCAGTGCTCCCGATTATCTAGCGGGCTCCTACAATGAGCAGTTCTTC. Amino acids: CSAPDYLAGSYNEQFF.

In its sample, this clonotype was seen a few times. The genes are TRBV5-1 and TRBJ2-7; TRBD2 aligns across 7 bases. There are 13 residues in the CDR3. V was pared by 4 bases and J by 4 bases, with 5 bases of the junction left unmatched. The V gene's germline CDR1 is SGHRS and CDR2 YFSETQ. CDR3 bases: TGCGCCAGCAGCCCGGGGGGAGGGTACGAGCAGTACTTC. Protein sequence: CASSPGGGYEQYF. The complete variable domain, with remaining parts taken from reference TRBV5-1 and TRBJ2-7, reads KAGVTQTPRYLIKTRGQQVTLSCSPISGHRSVSWYQQTPGQGLQFLFEYFSETQRNKGNFPGRFSGRQFSNSRSEMNVSTLELGDSALYLCASSPGGGYEQYFGPGTRLTVT.

The genes are TRBV5-1 and TRBJ2-1, with 12 positions matching TRBD2. Germline CDR1 SGHRS, CDR2 YFSETQ. The V gene end was trimmed by 1 base and the J gene end by 15 bases; junction bases not matched to a gene: 8. The CDR3 totals 14 residues. CDR3 residues: CASSLLAGGLYPFF. CDR3 sequence (DNA): TGCGCCAGCAGCTTGCTAGCGGGAGGGCTCTATCCGTTCTTC.

This clonotype came up many times. J is TRBJ1-1 and V is TRBV12-3 or TRBV12-4, with no clear D. CDR3 length: 14 residues. Trimming stripped 7 bases from V and 0 bases from J, with 12 bases between. As DNA, the CDR3 is TGTGCCAGCAAGATAGAGGGAATGAACACTGAAGCTTTCTTT. Its protein product is CASKIEGMNTEAFF.

The table lists this clonotype with many counts. The J gene is TRBJ1-3, the V gene TRBV5-1; no reliable D call. Germline CDR1 is SGHRS and CDR2 is YFSETQ. This CDR3 has 16 amino acids. The V and J ends lost 0 bases and 0 bases respectively, with 10 bases between them. Written as DNA, the CDR3 is TGCGCCAGCAGCTTGGAGGCGAGAAGCTCTGGAAACACCATATATTTT. Protein product: CASSLEARSSGNTIYF. Full variable domain (missing parts from reference TRBV5-1 and TRBJ1-3): KAGVTQTPRYLIKTRGQQVTLSCSPISGHRSVSWYQQTPGQGLQFLFEYFSETQRNKGNFPGRFSGRQFSNSRSEMNVSTLELGDSALYLCASSLEARSSGNTIYFGEGSWLTVV.

This clonotype came up a few times. V is TRBV2 and J is TRBJ2-7, with TRBD1 matching 7 bases. Germline V gene lookup returns CDR1 SNHLY and CDR2 FYNNEI. V shed 9 bases and J 3 bases; nucleotides not matched to a gene: 11. The CDR3 covers 14 residues. The DNA for the CDR3 is TGTGCCAGTCGGACAGGCGTTGGGGGCTACGAGCAGTACTTC. This gives the protein CASRTGVGGYEQYF.

In its sample, this clonotype was seen many times. V is TRBV6-5 and J is TRBJ2-2; 8 bases agree with TRBD2. Germline values: CDR1 MNHEY, CDR2 SVGAGI. V gave up 0 bases and J gave up 3 bases; unmatched junction bases: 3. The CDR3 has 16 amino acids. The CDR3 spells CASSYSPSGYTGELFF. The CDR3 DNA reads as TGTGCCAGCAGTTACTCCCCTAGCGGGTACACCGGGGAGCTGTTTTTT.

This clonotype has a handful of counts. V usage is TRBV6-1 and J usage is TRBJ2-3, with 9 bases identical to TRBD1. Losses at the gene ends were 2 bases for V and 2 bases for J; bases not matched to a gene: 5. The CDR3 is 16 amino acids. Germline values: CDR1 MNHNS, CDR2 SASEGT. The CDR3 DNA reads TGTGCCAGCAGTGAATCCGGGACAGGGTACACAGATACGCAGTATTTT. Its translation is CASSESGTGYTDTQYF.

This clonotype was found a few times. V is TRBV5-1 and J is TRBJ2-1; TRBD2 matches at 15 bases. The CDR3 length is 16 residues. The J segment lost 8 bases and the V segment lost 3 bases, leaving 6 bases of the junction unmatched. CDR1 is SGHRS and CDR2 is YFSETQ in the germline V gene. The CDR3 region has the DNA TGCGCCAGCAGCTCGGGACTAGCGGGAGGCCGGGATGAGCAGTTCTTC. Protein product: CASSSGLAGGRDEQFF.

This clonotype came up many times. The junction departs from the called germline gene at one end, perhaps through a read error. V is TRBV20-1 and J is TRBJ2-1; TRBD2 matches 10 bases. Germline values: CDR1 DFQATT, CDR2 SNEGSKA (reference sequence). This CDR3 has 19 residues. The CDR3 loop reads CSARSNLKGLAGAYNEQFF. CDR3 sequence (DNA): TGCAGTGCTAGATCTAACCTAAAGGGCCTAGCGGGAGCCTATAATGAGCAGTTCTTC.

The rearrangement links TRBV25-1 to TRBJ2-5; the D gene is possibly TRBD1 (7 bases). The CDR3 is 17 residues long. Germline V CDR1 and CDR2: MGHDK, SYGVNS. Trimming removed 8 bases at V and 1 base at J, with 23 bases between. The DNA for the CDR3 is TGTGCCAGCTGCCCCCGGGGGCCCTCAGGGGGCCAAGAGACCCAGTACTTC. Translation gives CASCPRGPSGGQETQYF. The full variable domain, rest sourced from reference TRBV25-1 and TRBJ2-5, is EADIYQTPRYLVIGTGKKITLECSQTMGHDKMYWYQQDPGMELHLIHYSYGVNSTEKGDLSSESTVSRIRTEHFPLTLESARPSHTSQYLCASCPRGPSGGQETQYFGPGTRLLVL.